These T cell receptor beta chains were read from a single sample in a study of blood T cell repertoires in COVID-19. The repertoire was sequenced with immunoSEQ multiplex PCR; TCRdb's copy has only in-frame clones and lacks some. The sample includes a few hundred thousand clones, just over 85% of them seen just once. Sequencing was done on a sample of PBMCs or T cells enriched from blood (not recorded which). The receptors originated from a woman aged 18-30 years who had recovered from COVID-19. Each CDR3 is given with its conserved first and last residue. The D gene is left open where the match is weak. Clone size is shown for a subset of rows, as once, few, many or a class of expanded clone.

J,V,D,size,DNA,CDR3
TRBJ2-5,TRBV30,NA,once,TGTGCCCTAATGAGACAGATACAAGAGACCCAGTACTTC,CALMRQIQETQYF
TRBJ1-1,TRBV2,NA,NA,TGTGCCAGCAGCGAGGGGGGGGAAGCTTTCTTT,CASSEGGEAFF
TRBJ1-2,TRBV27,NA,NA,TGTGCCAGCAGTTTATTCCCGGGGAACTATGGCTACACCTTC,CASSLFPGNYGYTF
TRBJ1-6,TRBV19,NA,NA,TGTGCCAGTAGTATTGCCTGGAGGGCAGGGAATTCACCCCTCCACTTT,CASSIAWRAGNSPLHF
TRBJ1-6,TRBV2,TRBD1,few,TGTGCCAGCAGTCGACAGGGAAGTAATTCACCCCTCCACTTT,CASSRQGSNSPLHF
TRBJ2-2,TRBV6-5,NA,NA,TGTGCCAGCAGTTTAAGCCCCCTGGGGAGAACCGGGGAGCTGTTTTTT,CASSLSPLGRTGELFF
TRBJ1-5,TRBV7-6,TRBD1,NA,TGTGCCAGCAGCTTGGCCGGGACAGGTCTTAATCAGCCCCAGCATTTT,CASSLAGTGLNQPQHF
TRBJ2-7,TRBV28,NA,NA,TGTGCCAGCATTCCTGGGGCAGTCTCCTCCTACGAGCAGTACTTC,CASIPGAVSSYEQYF
TRBJ2-5,TRBV19,TRBD2,NA,TGTGCCAGTAGTGGAGCGGGAGTCGGGGAGACCCAGTACTTC,CASSGAGVGETQYF
TRBJ1-5,TRBV21-1,NA,NA,TGTGCCAGCAGCATTCAGGCTCCTTCCAGGGGTAGGGTAGGCAATCAGCCCCAGCATTTT,CASSIQAPSRGRVGNQPQHF
TRBJ1-1,TRBV2,TRBD1,NA,TGTGCCAGCAGTGAGAGGGGGCCGAACACTGAAGCTTTCTTT,CASSERGPNTEAFF
TRBJ1-1,TRBV7-9,TRBD1,NA,TGTGCCAGCAGACATGGACAGGGGAACACTGAAGCTTTCTTT,CASRHGQGNTEAFF
TRBJ1-6,TRBV30,NA,NA,TGTGCCTGGAGTGACCCCCAGGAGAGGGCGGGAGACCCCTATAATTCACCCCTCCACTTT,CAWSDPQERAGDPYNSPLHF
TRBJ1-3,TRBV2,NA,NA,TGTGCCAGCAGTGAAGGCAGCTCTGGAAACACCATATATTTT,CASSEGSSGNTIYF
TRBJ1-1,TRBV7-6,NA,once,TGTGCCAGCAGCTTAGGTGCGGGCCCGAACACTGAAGCTTTCTTT,CASSLGAGPNTEAFF
TRBJ1-2,TRBV5-1,NA,NA,TGCGCCAGCAGCTTGGGCGGTTTCTCTACCTGGGGCTACACCTTC,CASSLGGFSTWGYTF
TRBJ2-3,TRBV2,TRBD2,NA,TGTGCCAGCAGTAGTTCCGGGACTAGCGGGACCGGTTTCACAGATACGCAGTATTTT,CASSSSGTSGTGFTDTQYF
TRBJ1-1,TRBV27,TRBD1,NA,TGTGCCAGCGGTGACAGGGGGAATATGAACACTGAAGCTTTCTTT,CASGDRGNMNTEAFF
TRBJ1-2,TRBV6-5,NA,NA,TGTGCCAGCAGTTACTCGGTCAGGGAAAGTAGCTACACCTTC,CASSYSVRESSYTF
TRBJ1-1,TRBV12-3/TRBV12-4,TRBD1,once,TGTGCCAGTACGACAGGGGCCGTCACTGAAGCTTTCTTT,CASTTGAVTEAFF
TRBJ2-7,TRBV19,NA,NA,TGTGCCAGTAGTATAGATCGGGGGTACGAGCAGTACTTC,CASSIDRGYEQYF
TRBJ1-2,TRBV30,TRBD1,NA,TGTGCCTGGAGTTTGCTGGGACAGGGTGACTACACCTTC,CAWSLLGQGDYTF
TRBJ2-1,TRBV5-4,TRBD2,once,TGTGCCAGCAGCTTAGCCGGGACTAGGAAGCAGTTCTTC,CASSLAGTRKQFF
TRBJ1-2,TRBV30,NA,NA,TGTGCCTGGAGTCTAAGGCCTAGGGGGGGCTACACCTTC,CAWSLRPRGGYTF
TRBJ1-5,TRBV5-4,NA,NA,TGTGCCAGCAGCTTGGATCCCGATCAGCCCCAGCATTTT,CASSLDPDQPQHF
TRBJ2-3,TRBV2,TRBD1,NA,TGTGCCAGCAGATTACAGGGGGCAGGCACAGATACGCAGTATTTT,CASRLQGAGTDTQYF
TRBJ1-2,TRBV4-1,TRBD1,NA,TGCGCCAGCAGCCAAGGGAGGGCAGGGGGAAGCTATGGCTACACCTTC,CASSQGRAGGSYGYTF
TRBJ1-1,TRBV2,NA,NA,TGTGCCAGCAGTGTGAAGGGGGAGAACACTGAAGCTTTCTTT,CASSVKGENTEAFF
TRBJ1-1,TRBV27,TRBD1,NA,TGTGCCAGCAGTCCCACGACAGGGGGCGTCACTGAAGCTTTCTTT,CASSPTTGGVTEAFF
TRBJ2-7,TRBV5-1,TRBD1,NA,TGCGCCAGCAGCACCGGGGACAGCTACTACGAGCAGTACTTC,CASSTGDSYYEQYF
TRBJ1-6,TRBV9,TRBD1,NA,TGTGCCAGCAGCGTAGCTTTCAAGGACAGGGTGTCGCGCTCACCCCTCCACTTT,CASSVAFKDRVSRSPLHF
TRBJ2-7,TRBV4-1,NA,few,TGCGCCAGCAGCCAAGACAGGGGAAGGGAGCAGTACTTC,CASSQDRGREQYF
TRBJ2-3,TRBV9,TRBD2,NA,TGTGCCAGCAGCGCTCTAGCGGGGGGGCCGGATACGCAGTATTTT,CASSALAGGPDTQYF
TRBJ2-1,TRBV5-1,TRBD2,NA,TGCGCCAGCAGCTTTACAACGGGAGGGACAAAGGGGAATGAGCAGTTCTTC,CASSFTTGGTKGNEQFF
TRBJ1-4,TRBV30,TRBD1,once,TGTGCCTGGAGTTCAGGGGGGGAAAAACTGTTTTTT,CAWSSGGEKLFF
TRBJ2-3,TRBV5-1,NA,NA,TGCGCCAGCAGCTTGGGTCAGGCCACAGATACGCAGTATTTT,CASSLGQATDTQYF
TRBJ2-3,TRBV15,NA,NA,TGTGCCACCAGCAGGGCTCTAGGCCCAGATACGCAGTATTTT,CATSRALGPDTQYF
TRBJ1-2,TRBV9,NA,NA,TGTGCCAGCAGCAAGGGGGGGACGGACTATGGCTACACCTTC,CASSKGGTDYGYTF
TRBJ1-2,TRBV5-1,NA,NA,TGCGCCAGCAGCCCCTCCCTGACCGGGGGTTACGGCTACACCTTC,CASSPSLTGGYGYTF
TRBJ2-1,TRBV5-1,TRBD2,once,TGCGCCAGCAGCTTGGATAGCGGGAGGGCGTTTTACAATGAGCAGTTCTTC,CASSLDSGRAFYNEQFF
TRBJ2-7,TRBV18,TRBD2,NA,TGTGCCAGCTCACCCGGGACTAGTGGGTACGAGCAGTACTTC,CASSPGTSGYEQYF
TRBJ1-1,TRBV6-5,TRBD1,NA,TGTGCCAGCAGGGGGGACAGGGTATTAGCTGAAGCTTTCTTT,CASRGDRVLAEAFF
TRBJ1-1,TRBV3-1/TRBV3-2,TRBD1,NA,TGTGCCAGCAGCAAAAGACAGGGGGTGGACACTGAAGCTTTCTTT,CASSKRQGVDTEAFF
TRBJ2-1,TRBV7-3,TRBD2,NA,TGTGCCAGCAGCTTAACGTTGCTAGCGGGAGAGGTCGGTGAGCAGTTCTTC,CASSLTLLAGEVGEQFF
TRBJ1-1,TRBV7-2,TRBD1,NA,TGTGCCAGCAGCTCCCTCGGACAGGGGGTCTCTGAAGCTTTCTTT,CASSSLGQGVSEAFF
TRBJ2-7,TRBV28,NA,NA,TGTGCCAGCAGTTTTTCTTTTCAGGGGACCTACGAGCAGTACTTC,CASSFSFQGTYEQYF
TRBJ2-5,TRBV18,TRBD1,NA,TGTGCCAGCTCCCCGGGACAGGGAGGAGAGACCCAGTACTTC,CASSPGQGGETQYF
TRBJ1-3,TRBV5-1,TRBD1,NA,TGCGCCAGCAGCGTGGGACAGGGAAGCTCTGGAAACACCATATATTTT,CASSVGQGSSGNTIYF
TRBJ1-1,TRBV29-1,TRBD1,NA,TGCAGCGTTCACAGGGGGCGGAACACTGAAGCTTTCTTT,CSVHRGRNTEAFF
TRBJ1-1,TRBV27,TRBD1,NA,TGTGCCGTGGCAGGGGGTATGAACACTGAAGCTTTCTTT,CAVAGGMNTEAFF
TRBJ1-2,TRBV19,NA,once,TGTGCCAGTAGTACAGGGCAGGGCGGCTATGGCTACACCTTC,CASSTGQGGYGYTF
TRBJ2-1,TRBV28,NA,NA,TGTGCCAGCAGTGTCCGCGGGGGCCCTTACAATGAGCAGTTCTTC,CASSVRGGPYNEQFF
TRBJ1-5,TRBV7-8,TRBD1,NA,TGTGCCAGCAGCCTACAGGGGCACGAGCCCCAGCATTTT,CASSLQGHEPQHF
TRBJ1-5,TRBV6-1,NA,NA,TGTGCCAGCAGTGAAGGGGCGGGTCGCAATCAGCCCCAGCATTTT,CASSEGAGRNQPQHF
TRBJ2-5,TRBV7-9,NA,once,TGTGCCAGCAGCATCCAGGGGGGCCAAGAGACCCAGTACTTC,CASSIQGGQETQYF